Listed below are T cell receptor beta chains from one sample, sequenced in a study of blood T cell repertoires in COVID-19. Sequencing was performed with immunoSEQ multiplex PCR; in TCRdb, only in-frame clones are kept and a portion is missing. The sample consists of 250,000 to 400,000 clones, roughly 90% of them appearing once. The specimen was peripheral blood. The source is a woman aged 25 to 39 with COVID-19, enrolled during active disease. The CDR3 runs from the conserved cysteine through the conserved F or W.

j_call v_call cdr3_aa
TRBJ1-2 TRBV12-3/TRBV12-4 CASSFPLGVYTF
TRBJ2-7 TRBV4-1 CASSQVVSYEQYF
TRBJ2-7 TRBV11-2 CASRLTGTSGFYEQYF
TRBJ2-7 TRBV7-8 CASSLEISGSYEQYF
TRBJ1-4 TRBV12-3/TRBV12-4 CASSLQGTEKLFF
TRBJ2-7 TRBV7-2 CASSLGLAGDEQYF
TRBJ2-7 TRBV30 CAWSVSSYEQYF
TRBJ1-2 TRBV27 CASSAGQGVGYGYTF
TRBJ2-7 TRBV6-2/TRBV6-3 CASSYGGLYEQYF
TRBJ2-3 TRBV7-2 CASSSVDRVACTDTQYF
TRBJ2-7 TRBV2 CASSEGGREQYF
TRBJ1-5 TRBV19 CASSIDTFSFTGYSNQPQHF
TRBJ1-1 TRBV27 CASIRDIASNTEAFF
TRBJ1-1 TRBV5-4 CASSPPSGITEAFF
TRBJ2-1 TRBV6-5 CASPTAGAGFF
TRBJ1-2 TRBV30 CASGLAINGYTF
TRBJ1-1 TRBV2 CASTGILAVTEAFF
TRBJ1-1 TRBV9 CASSFRDRAGVAFF
TRBJ1-1 TRBV6-2/TRBV6-3 CASSYWGQYTNTEAFF
TRBJ2-7 TRBV28 CASSSLRGTPYEQYF
TRBJ1-2 TRBV30 CAWSPGGNYGYTF
TRBJ2-3 TRBV29-1 CSVRGQYTDTQYF
TRBJ1-1 TRBV30 CAWSVHGGRITEAFF
TRBJ2-7 TRBV28 CASRLAGYEQYF
TRBJ1-2 TRBV6-1 CASSEANLGRSKGYTF
TRBJ1-1 TRBV6-4 CASSAGEDTEAFF
TRBJ2-1 TRBV6-1 CASSVQAMSSYNEQFF
TRBJ2-7 TRBV27 CASSTGLAAYEQYF
TRBJ2-1 TRBV24-1 CATSDELAGGGNEQFF
TRBJ2-3 TRBV12-3/TRBV12-4 CASSTTRDTQYF
TRBJ2-7 TRBV28 CASSSAYEQYF
TRBJ2-5 TRBV2 CASHTGPQETQYF
TRBJ1-4 TRBV27 CATRLEPRGKLFF
TRBJ2-7 TRBV5-7 CASRRPLGTIISRSYEQYF
TRBJ2-3 TRBV5-1 CASSPAGGSGIDTQYF
TRBJ1-2 TRBV5-1 CASSSTQGRGYGYTF
TRBJ1-5 TRBV3-1/TRBV3-2 CASSYWGQGRNQPQHF
TRBJ2-7 TRBV5-1 CASSLSGEGQYF